This T cell receptor beta chain was sequenced in a study of cytomegalovirus exposure and HLA in healthy donors. Findings and limits, study-wide: There was a cluster of highly shared sequence variants that was likely a sequencing artifact. Several of the most significant clusters appeared, in a later analysis, to be linked to common viral pathogens.

Germline assignment: CDR1 MNHNY and CDR2 SVGAGI (reference sequence). This CDR3 comprises 15 residues. V lost 2 bases to trimming and J lost 0 bases, with 9 bases between them. This clone was observed a single time. Its antigen is not identified. PCR involved 60 Vbeta and 13 Jbeta primers. Sequencing was performed with immunoSEQ multiplex PCR; in TCRdb, only in-frame clones are kept and a portion is missing. Of 150,000 to 200,000 clones in the sample, 60% to 80% were seen once. This sequence was found in a man aged 35-49 years in good health and CMV-seropositive. Sequenced input: PBMCs. The V gene is TRBV6-6, the J gene TRBJ2-3; D ambiguous. The CDR3 DNA reads TGTGCCAGCAGTTACGGCGGAACTAGCACAGATACGCAGTATTTT. Translation gives CASSYGGTSTDTQYF.